The next 20 T cell receptor beta chains were all read from a single sample in a study of Tregs in tolerant kidney transplant recipients. Sequencing was performed with immunoSEQ multiplex PCR; in TCRdb, only in-frame clones are kept and a portion is missing. The table records about 77,000 clones, around 98% of them present only once. Sequencing was performed on CD4+ T cells from blood, taken before the transplant. The receptors come from a human donor who received a combined kidney and bone marrow transplant.

This clone appeared a single time. The chain uses TRBV5-5 and TRBJ1-5, with 10 bases identical to TRBD1. The CDR3 has 13 residues. V dropped 3 bases and J dropped 7; count of bases not matched to a gene: 1. The V gene's germline CDR1 is SGHKS and CDR2 YYEKEE (reference sequence). The CDR3 protein is CASSWDRGQPQHF. The CDR3 DNA is TGTGCCAGCAGCTGGGACAGGGGACAGCCCCAGCATTTT.

In DNA, the CDR3 is TGCGCCAGCAGCCTTAGACCAGGGGAGACCCAGTACTTC. Protein product: CASSLRPGETQYF. This chain uses TRBV4-3 with TRBJ2-5, with D possibly matching TRBD1 (5 bases). V was clipped by 4 bases and J by 5 bases, with 11 bases between them. This CDR3 is 13 amino acids long. Germline CDR1 LGHNA, CDR2 YSLEER.

This chain links TRBV7-2 with TRBJ1-1; no reliable D call. CDR1 SGHTA and CDR2 FQGNSA come from the germline V gene. The CDR3 extends over 15 amino acids. Between the trimmed V and J ends, which lost 4 bases and 1 base, there was a span of 13 bases. This CDR3 reads CASSWGGSGNTEAFF. The DNA for the CDR3 is TGTGCCAGCAGCTGGGGAGGGAGTGGGAACACTGAAGCTTTCTTT.

The rearrangement links TRBV6-6 to TRBJ2-4, with D maybe TRBD1 (5 bases). Trimming took off 4 bases at V and 6 bases at J, with 13 bases between the two ends. The CDR3 runs to 14 residues. In germline, CDR1 is MNHNY, CDR2 SVGAGI (reference sequence). The CDR3 loop is CASSFLQGLNIQYF. The CDR3 DNA follows: TGTGCCAGCAGTTTCCTGCAGGGTCTAAACATTCAGTACTTC.

The rearrangement joins TRBV2 to TRBJ2-7; TRBD1 aligns across 9 bases. The CDR3 has 15 amino acids. Germline CDR1 reads SNHLY; CDR2 reads FYNNEI. V was pared by 5 bases and J by 0 bases, with 5 bases of the junction left unmatched. In DNA form, the CDR3 reads TGTGCCAGCAGTCACCCGGGACAGGGCTCCTACGAGCAGTACTTC. Encoded protein: CASSHPGQGSYEQYF.

The chain recombines TRBV28 with TRBJ2-1; 9 bases map to TRBD1. This CDR3 spans 14 amino acids. Losses at the gene ends were 1 base for V and 9 bases for J; bases not matched to a gene: 4. CDR1 and CDR2 from the germline V gene are MDHEN and SYDVKM. This chain's CDR3 is CASSLSQGAGEQFF. CDR3 DNA: TGTGCCAGCAGTTTATCACAGGGGGCGGGTGAGCAGTTCTTC.

The gene calls are TRBV4-3 and TRBJ2-1; 11 nucleotides match TRBD2. The CDR3 consists of 17 residues. V was clipped by 4 bases and J by 4 bases; unmatched bases: 9. The V gene's germline CDR1 is LGHNA and CDR2 YSLEER. Here the CDR3 DNA reads TGCGCCAGCAGCCCCCGAACGTCTAGCGGGGGGTACAATGAGCAGTTCTTC. This gives the protein CASSPRTSSGGYNEQFF.

The J gene is TRBJ2-2, the V gene TRBV4-1, with D maybe TRBD2 (5 bases). This CDR3 is built from 16 residues. Trimming removed 3 bases at V and 9 bases at J, with 20 bases between. Germline CDR1 is MGHRA and CDR2 is YSYEKL. The CDR3 is CASSQQLRAPGRELFF. CDR3 in DNA: TGCGCCAGCAGCCAGCAGTTGAGGGCCCCAGGCCGGGAGCTGTTTTTT.

The chain uses TRBV5-8 and TRBJ2-7, with 7 nucleotides matching TRBD1. The CDR3 loop spans 13 amino acids. The trim removed 5 bases at V and 2 bases at J, leaving 4 bases unmatched. Looked up from germline, CDR1 is SGHTS and CDR2 is YDEGEE. The CDR3 sequence is CASRFTGAYEQYF. The CDR3 region has the DNA TGTGCCAGCAGATTCACAGGGGCCTACGAGCAGTACTTC.

J is TRBJ1-3 and V is TRBV21-1; the D call of TRBD1 is as the table states it, not checked on the DNA. TRBV21-1 is deemed a pseudogene. This CDR3 comprises 19 residues. The CDR3 reads CASSKGGTGWEVPGNTIYF. Here the CDR3 DNA reads TGTGCCAGCAGCAAAGGCGGGACAGGGTGGGAAGTGCCTGGAAACACCATATATTTT.

V and J are TRBV14 and TRBJ1-2, with D maybe TRBD1 (6 bases). The CDR3 loop spans 16 amino acids. The V gene's germline CDR1 is SGHDN and CDR2 FVKESK. Trimming left V 1 base short and J 4 bases short, with 16 bases between. The CDR3 reads CASSQATGSSSYGYTF. The CDR3 DNA reads as TGTGCCAGCAGCCAAGCTACAGGGTCCTCTAGCTATGGCTACACCTTC. The variable domain in full, completed from reference TRBV14 and TRBJ1-2, reads EAGVTQFPSHSVIEKGQTVTLRCDPISGHDNLYWYRRVMGKEIKFLLHFVKESKQDESGMPNNRFLAERTGGTYSTLKVQPAELEDSGVYFCASSQATGSSSYGYTFGSGTRLTVV.

This chain joins TRBV10-3 and TRBJ2-1; a possible D gene is TRBD2 (6 bases). Germline V lookup: CDR1 ENHRY, CDR2 SYGVKD. The CDR3 covers 14 residues. V was clipped by 3 bases and J by 12 bases, with 18 bases between them. CDR3 residues: CAISEYGSPSGQFF. The CDR3, as DNA: TGTGCCATCAGTGAATACGGGAGCCCCTCTGGGCAGTTCTTC.

The V gene is TRBV6-6, the J gene TRBJ2-5; TRBD2 agrees at 8 bases. Germline trimming cut 5 bases from V and 3 bases from J; bases unmatched to any gene: 11. Per the germline V gene, CDR1 is MNHNY and CDR2 is SVGAGI (reference sequence). This CDR3 is built from 16 residues. CDR3 nucleotide sequence: TGTGCCAGCAGTCACACGGGCGGGGGGTCGAAAGAGACCCAGTACTTC. Its protein is CASSHTGGGSKETQYF.

V is TRBV2 and J is TRBJ2-7, with 10 positions matching TRBD1. With 3 bases clipped from V and 3 bases from J, the junction kept 8 bases outside the gene matches. The CDR3 is 16 residues long. Germline lookup yields CDR1 SNHLY and CDR2 FYNNEI. The CDR3 coding sequence is TGTGCCAGCAGTGAGGACGGGACAGGGGTGGGCTACGAGCAGTACTTC. Translation: CASSEDGTGVGYEQYF.

A single count supports this clone. The chain has TRBV19 and TRBJ1-5; D is perhaps TRBD1 (6 bases). There are 14 residues in the CDR3. Germline values: CDR1 LNHDA, CDR2 SQIVND (reference sequence). The V end lost 8 bases, the J end lost 3 bases, and 14 bases lay between the germline ends. The CDR3 sequence: CASHRELHNQPQHF. In DNA, the CDR3 is TGTGCCAGTCACAGGGAGCTACACAATCAGCCCCAGCATTTT.

The rearrangement links TRBV27 to TRBJ2-3, with D tentatively TRBD1 (5 bases). Germline values: CDR1 MNHEY, CDR2 SMNVEV (reference sequence). The CDR3 length is 13 residues. Trimming left V 6 bases short and J 8 bases short, with 15 bases between. The CDR3 loop is CASSLLREGTQYF. The CDR3 region has the DNA TGTGCCAGCAGCTTACTCAGGGAAGGTACGCAGTATTTT.

The V gene is TRBV14, the J gene TRBJ2-4; TRBD1 is a possible D gene (5 bases). This CDR3 has 16 amino acids. The germline V and J ends were trimmed by 1 base and 0 bases, with 10 bases remaining between them. The germline V gene has CDR1 SGHDN and CDR2 FVKESK. The CDR3 spells CASSQGTSSAKNIQYF. DNA of the CDR3: TGTGCCAGCAGCCAAGGGACATCCTCAGCCAAAAACATTCAGTACTTC.

The chain employs TRBV23-1 and TRBJ2-2; D possibly corresponds to TRBD1 (6 bases). TRBV23-1 is identified as an open reading frame with a role that is uncertain. V lost 4 bases and J 3 bases, leaving 18 bases between the germline ends. The CDR3 loop spans 17 amino acids. CDR3 in amino acids: CASSPPWQGKDTGELFF. CDR3 DNA sequence: TGCGCCAGCAGTCCACCCTGGCAGGGGAAGGACACCGGGGAGCTGTTTTTT.

This chain uses TRBV28 with TRBJ2-7, with D possibly matching TRBD1 (5 bases). Germline loops: CDR1 MDHEN, CDR2 SYDVKM. The CDR3 is made up of 14 amino acids. Trimming took 6 bases from V and 4 from J, leaving 16 bases between them. CDR3 residues: CASSQTTGLYEQYF. In DNA, the CDR3 is TGTGCCAGCAGCCAAACCACAGGTCTGTACGAGCAGTACTTC.

The genes are TRBV6-5 and TRBJ1-4; D is unclear. CDR3 length: 14 residues. Trimming took off 0 bases at V and 8 bases at J, with 10 bases between the two ends. CDR1 is MNHEY and CDR2 is SVGAGI in the germline V gene. The CDR3 region has the DNA TGTGCCAGCAGTTACTCGAGGAGTAGGGAAAAACTGTTTTTT. Residues: CASSYSRSREKLFF.